One TCR beta chain is described in this entry. The data originate from a study of metastatic and nonmetastatic thyroid tumors. TCRdb reprocessed the PCR reads via MiXCR. In the table there are about 7,800 clones, approximately 40% of which are singletons. All patients were untreated before thyroid surgery. CDR1 and CDR2 from the germline V gene are LNHDA and SQIVND (reference sequence). CDR3 length equals 15 residues. V gave up 7 bases and J gave up 5 bases, with 17 bases separating them. The TCR comes from a female donor with papillary thyroid cancer or a benign thyroid nodule (not recorded which). Some clones in this sample may be carry-over from other donors' samples. Sequencing was performed on tumor tissue. This sequence joins TRBV19 and TRBJ2-2; weak D call: TRBD1 (5 bases). CDR3: CASKQAQKNTGELFF. DNA for the CDR3: TGTGCCAGTAAACAGGCTCAGAAGAATACCGGGGAGCTGTTTTTT.